This T cell receptor beta chain was captured in a study of cytomegalovirus exposure and HLA in healthy donors. The overall study: Unique TCR beta sequences numbering about 100 million came from some 200 million T cells in an earlier analysis. Study-level results: Reported results showed that the classifier diagnosed cytomegalovirus status with high specificity and sensitivity.

PCR involved 60 Vbeta and 13 Jbeta primers. TCRdb keeps only in-frame clones here, not all; method: immunoSEQ multiplex PCR. The top ten clones hold around 0.69% of a sample with some 160,000 clones, 70% to 80% of them seen once. This CDR3 has 14 residues. Germline trimming cut 3 bases from V and 7 bases from J; bases unmatched to any gene: 8. The germline CDR1 and CDR2 sequences are SGDLS and YYNGEE. This clone has more than one count but fewer than ten. Its target is unknown. This TCR was sampled from a woman aged 40 to 49 in good health and CMV-seronegative. The rearrangement links TRBV9 to TRBJ1-2; 8 bases are a match to TRBD1. The source material was PBMCs. The CDR3 coding sequence is TGTGCCAGCAGCGCGAGACCAGGGGGCAGTGGCTACACCTTC. It encodes CASSARPGGSGYTF.